The TCR beta chain under discussion was sequenced for a study of T-cell reconstitution after alpha-beta-depleted transplantation in children. This clonotype has a count of ten or more. What it recognizes is unknown. Germline V gene data show CDR1 as ENHRY and CDR2 as SYGVKD. The CDR3 has 12 residues. Trimming took 8 bases from V and 7 from J; bases not matched to a gene: 4. Whole-study results and caveats: Expanded graft clones, several hundred of them, were reportedly the source of alpha-beta T cells about two months after transplant. It was newly produced T cells that mostly accounted for T-cell counts and diversity one year after transplant.

It was with unique molecular identifiers that the TCRbeta library was prepared. TCRdb re-called the PCR reads through MiXCR, storing one row per CDR3 protein. In the table there are a few hundred thousand distinct CDR3 sequences, around a tenth of which are singletons. This chain links TRBV10-3 with TRBJ2-2; 7 bases line up with TRBD1. The specimen was PBMCs, collected before TCRalphabeta/CD19-depleted stem cell transplant. The source of this sequence is a boy in the first two years of life with acute myeloid leukemia, due to receive a stem cell transplant. DNA for the CDR3: TGTGCCATCGGGACAGTGGTCGGGGAGCTGTTTTTT. Translating it yields CAIGTVVGELFF.